This T cell receptor beta chain appears in the sequencing data of a study of identical twins. Each CDR3 protein gets one entry after TCRdb re-called the 5' RACE reads with MiXCR. The sample comprises about 890,000 distinct CDR3 sequences, 10% to 15% of which are singletons, and about 1.6% rests with the top ten. Germline CDR1 is LGHDT and CDR2 is YNNKEL (reference sequence). The V and J ends lost 2 bases and 1 base respectively, with 8 bases between them. The CDR3 covers 14 residues. The sample holds many counts of this clonotype. The antigen remains undetermined. Healthy Caucasian individuals made up all the donors. Findings of the study overall: Models predicted less out-of-frame TCR alpha sharing in monozygotic twins than was found. For cord blood, abundant beta clonotypes had fewer insertions, unlike memory repertoires, which showed none.

The data also belong to a second study, concerning yellow fever vaccine responses in identical twins. As that study records: Vaccine T cell responses of twins reportedly seemed partly convergent and partly personalized.

The sequence was collected from a woman under 30 in good health. The material sequenced was PBMCs. This chain connects TRBV3-1 to TRBJ1-1; the D is unclear. CDR3 DNA sequence: TGTGCCAGCAGCCAAATAACGGAGAACACTGAAGCTTTCTTT. This encodes CASSQITENTEAFF.